The 8 T cell receptor beta chains below all came from one sample that was sequenced in a study of shared clonotypes between healthy human individuals. TCRdb keeps only in-frame clones here, not all; method: immunoSEQ multiplex PCR. The table records about half a million clones, around 75% of them present only once. Sequencing used PBMCs. Receptors were obtained from a woman in her forties in good health. Some clones in this sample may be carry-over from other donors' samples.

The rearrangement links TRBV15 to TRBJ2-3; 7 bases are shared with TRBD2. The germline CDR1 and CDR2 sequences are LNHNV and YYDKDF (reference sequence). V dropped 3 bases and J dropped 1; count of bases not matched to a gene: 4. The CDR3 is made up of 15 amino acids. The CDR3, as DNA: TGTGCCACCAGCAGGGATCTAGCGGGCACAGATACGCAGTATTTT. This sequence encodes CATSRDLAGTDTQYF.

The chain couples TRBV11-3 to TRBJ2-2; D is possibly TRBD2 (6 bases). From germline, CDR1 is SGHNT and CDR2 YENEEA. Trimming stripped 5 bases from V and 6 bases from J, with 16 bases between. The CDR3 spans 15 residues. The CDR3 sequence is CASSALVGGAGELFF. As DNA, the CDR3 is TGTGCCAGCAGCGCCCTTGTGGGGGGTGCCGGGGAGCTGTTTTTT. The full variable domain, with the rest looked up from reference TRBV11-3 and TRBJ2-2, is EAGVVQSPRYKIIEKKQPVAFWCNPISGHNTLYWYLQNLGQGPELLIRYENEEAVDDSQLPKDRFSAERLKGVDSTLKIQPAELGDSAVYLCASSALVGGAGELFFGEGSRLTVL.

The V and J genes are TRBV4-2 and TRBJ1-3; TRBD1 agrees at 7 bases. There are 17 residues in the CDR3. V shed 3 bases, J shed 0 bases, and the junction held 8 bases outside the gene matches. Germline V gene sequence: CDR1 LGHNA, CDR2 YNFKEQ. The CDR3 spells CASSHDPTGDSGNTIYF. CDR3 nucleotides: TGTGCCAGCAGCCACGACCCTACAGGGGACTCTGGAAACACCATATATTTT.

The chain employs TRBV29-1 and TRBJ2-1, with TRBD2 matching over 7 bases. The CDR3 is 15 amino acids. The V gene's germline CDR1 is SQVTM and CDR2 ANQGSEA. V shed 5 bases, J shed 3 bases, and the junction held 10 bases outside the gene matches. The CDR3 spells CSVCPPSGSYNEQFF. The CDR3 bases are TGCAGCGTTTGCCCGCCTAGCGGCAGCTACAATGAGCAGTTCTTC.

This chain uses TRBV11-2 with TRBJ2-5; 8 bases match TRBD2. The closer fit of TRBJ2-7 to the DNA end suggests the J call may be wrong. CDR1 and CDR2 (germline): SGHAT, FQNNGV. This CDR3 contains 15 residues. The CDR3 DNA reads as TGTGCCAGCAGTTTGGGGGGACTAGATCCCTTCGAGCAGTACTTC. It codes for CASSLGGLDPFEQYF.

This clone was seen only once. This chain links TRBV7-2 with TRBJ2-3, with TRBD1 as a possible D gene (5 bases). The CDR3 is 13 residues long. In germline, CDR1 is SGHTA, CDR2 FQGNSA. V gave up 0 bases and J gave up 5 bases, with 6 bases separating them. CDR3 region: CASSLAGEDTQYF. CDR3 DNA: TGTGCCAGCAGCTTAGCAGGGGAAGATACGCAGTATTTT.

This clone was counted only a few times. The J gene is TRBJ2-5, the V gene TRBV4-2; 13 nucleotides agree with TRBD2. Germline V gene data show CDR1 as LGHNA and CDR2 as YNFKEQ. Trimming took 3 bases from V and 3 from J; bases not matched to a gene: 10. The CDR3 is made up of 18 amino acids. The CDR3 is CASSQAGLAGLGEETQYF. CDR3 sequence (DNA): TGTGCCAGCAGCCAGGCGGGACTAGCGGGGCTTGGCGAAGAGACCCAGTACTTC.

V gene TRBV5-6 combines with J gene TRBJ1-2; D unresolved. The CDR3 runs 13 residues. V shed 0 bases and J shed 2 bases, with 5 bases lying between them. Looked up from germline, CDR1 is SGHDT and CDR2 is YYEEEE. CDR3 loop: CASSLGKNYGYTF. In DNA form, the CDR3 reads TGTGCCAGCAGCTTGGGGAAAAACTATGGCTACACCTTC.